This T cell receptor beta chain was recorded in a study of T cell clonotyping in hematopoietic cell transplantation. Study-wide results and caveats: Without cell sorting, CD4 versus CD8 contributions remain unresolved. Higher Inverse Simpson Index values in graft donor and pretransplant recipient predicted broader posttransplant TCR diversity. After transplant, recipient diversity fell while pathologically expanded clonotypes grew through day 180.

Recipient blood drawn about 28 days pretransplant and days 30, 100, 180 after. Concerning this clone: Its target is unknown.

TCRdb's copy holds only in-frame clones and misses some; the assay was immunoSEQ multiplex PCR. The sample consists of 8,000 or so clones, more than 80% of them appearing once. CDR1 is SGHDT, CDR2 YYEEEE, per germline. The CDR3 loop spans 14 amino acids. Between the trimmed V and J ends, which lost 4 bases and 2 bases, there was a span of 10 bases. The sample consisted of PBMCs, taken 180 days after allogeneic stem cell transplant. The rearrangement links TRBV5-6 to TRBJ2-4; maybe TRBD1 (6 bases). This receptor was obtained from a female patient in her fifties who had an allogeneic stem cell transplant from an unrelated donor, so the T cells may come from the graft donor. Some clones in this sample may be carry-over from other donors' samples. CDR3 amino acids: CASSRGTPKNIQYF. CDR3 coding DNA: TGTGCCAGCAGCCGTGGGACACCCAAAAACATTCAGTACTTC.